The entry that follows covers one TCR beta chain sequence. Its antigen is undetermined. A 5'RACE template switching approach incorporating UMIs was used to make TCR beta cDNA. TCRdb reworked the 5' RACE reads into one entry per CDR3 protein, no DNA. In total, the table holds roughly 390,000 distinct CDR3 sequences. This specimen comes from a study of T cells expressing NK-cell markers. Germline CDR1 and CDR2: SNHLY and FYNNEI. CDR3 size: 16 residues. Notes on the study in general: These same clonotypes (in several donors) also led the CD3+CD56-NKG2C+ fraction.

Specimen: blood T cells: a sorted CD56 or NKG2C T cell subset, CD4+ or CD8+ T cells, or bulk PBMC T cells (not recorded which). The sequence came from a man aged 18 to 69 in good health. The chain joins TRBV2 to TRBJ2-1; TCRdb names TRBD1, which stays unverified in the absence of DNA. This CDR3 is CASSDRTGVMRNEQFF.